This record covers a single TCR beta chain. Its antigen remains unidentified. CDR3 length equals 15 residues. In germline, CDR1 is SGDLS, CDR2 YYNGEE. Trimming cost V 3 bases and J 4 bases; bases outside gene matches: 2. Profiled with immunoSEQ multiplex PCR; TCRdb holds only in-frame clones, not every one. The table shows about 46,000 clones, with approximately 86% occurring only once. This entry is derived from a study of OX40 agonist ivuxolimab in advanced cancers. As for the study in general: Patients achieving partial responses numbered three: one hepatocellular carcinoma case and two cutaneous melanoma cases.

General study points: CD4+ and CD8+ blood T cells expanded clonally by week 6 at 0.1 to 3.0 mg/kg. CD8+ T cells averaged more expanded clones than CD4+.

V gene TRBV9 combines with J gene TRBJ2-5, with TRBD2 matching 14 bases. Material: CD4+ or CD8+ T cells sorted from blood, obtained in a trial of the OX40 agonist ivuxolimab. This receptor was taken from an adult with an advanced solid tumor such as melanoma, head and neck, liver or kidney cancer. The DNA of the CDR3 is TGTGCCAGCAGCGAGGGACTAGCGGGAGTAGAGACCCAGTACTTC. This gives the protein CASSEGLAGVETQYF.